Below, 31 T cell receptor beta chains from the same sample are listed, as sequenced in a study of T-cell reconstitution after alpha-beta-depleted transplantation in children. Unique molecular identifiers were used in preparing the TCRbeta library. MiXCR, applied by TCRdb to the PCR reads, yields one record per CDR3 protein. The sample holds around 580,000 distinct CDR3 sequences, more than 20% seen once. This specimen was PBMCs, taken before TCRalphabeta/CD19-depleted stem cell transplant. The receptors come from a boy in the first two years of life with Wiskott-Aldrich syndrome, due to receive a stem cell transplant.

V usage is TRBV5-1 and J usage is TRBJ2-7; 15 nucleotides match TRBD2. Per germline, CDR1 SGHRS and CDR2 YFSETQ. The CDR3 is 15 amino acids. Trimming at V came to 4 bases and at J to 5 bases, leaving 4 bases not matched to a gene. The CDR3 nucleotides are TGCGCCAGCAGCGGTGGACTAGCGGGAGGGGACGAGCAGTACTTC. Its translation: CASSGGLAGGDEQYF.

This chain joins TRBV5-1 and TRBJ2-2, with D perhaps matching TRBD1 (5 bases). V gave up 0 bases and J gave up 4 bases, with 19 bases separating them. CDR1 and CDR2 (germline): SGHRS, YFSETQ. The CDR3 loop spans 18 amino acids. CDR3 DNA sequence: TGCGCCAGCAGCTTGGTTAAACTACAGGTGTTGCCCACCGGGGAGCTGTTTTTT. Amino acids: CASSLVKLQVLPTGELFF.

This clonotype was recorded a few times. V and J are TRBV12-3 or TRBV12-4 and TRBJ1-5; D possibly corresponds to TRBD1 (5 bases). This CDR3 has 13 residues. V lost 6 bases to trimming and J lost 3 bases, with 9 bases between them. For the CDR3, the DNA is TGTGCCAGCAGCGGGACTTCCAATCAGCCCCAGCATTTT. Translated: CASSGTSNQPQHF.

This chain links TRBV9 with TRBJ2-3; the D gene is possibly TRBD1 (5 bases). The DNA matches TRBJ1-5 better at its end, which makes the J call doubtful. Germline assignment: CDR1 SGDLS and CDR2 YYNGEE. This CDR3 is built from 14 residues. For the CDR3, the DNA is TGTGCCAGCAGCGTCCGGGACCCCACAGATACGCAGCATTTT. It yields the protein CASSVRDPTDTQHF.

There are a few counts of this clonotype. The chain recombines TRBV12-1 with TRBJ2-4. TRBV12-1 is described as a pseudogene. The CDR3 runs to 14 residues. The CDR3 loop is CASSFFLAKNIQYF. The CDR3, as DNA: TGTGCCAGCAGCTTTTTTCTAGCCAAAAACATTCAGTACTTC.

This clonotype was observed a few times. The CDR3, as DNA: TGCGCCAGCAGCGGGGGACTAGTTGGCAATGAGCAGTTCTTC. Translated, it gives CASSGGLVGNEQFF. The chain carries TRBV5-1 and TRBJ2-1, with 8 bases that match TRBD2. Germline lookup yields CDR1 SGHRS and CDR2 YFSETQ. The length of the CDR3 is 14 residues. The V and J ends lost 4 bases and 6 bases, in that order; junction bases with no gene match: 6.

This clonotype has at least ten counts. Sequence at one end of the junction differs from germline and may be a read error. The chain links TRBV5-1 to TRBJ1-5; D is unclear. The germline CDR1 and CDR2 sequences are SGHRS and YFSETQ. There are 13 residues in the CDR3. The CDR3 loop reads CASSFGGDQPQHF. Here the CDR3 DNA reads TGTGCCAGCAGCTTTGGTGGGGATCAGCCCCAGCATTTT.

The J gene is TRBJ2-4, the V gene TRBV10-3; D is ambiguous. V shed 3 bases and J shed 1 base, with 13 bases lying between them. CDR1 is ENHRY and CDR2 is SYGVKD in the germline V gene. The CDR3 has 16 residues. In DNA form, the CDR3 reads TGTGCCATCAGTGATGAGCCGAAGACGGCCAAAAACATTCAGTACTTC. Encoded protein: CAISDEPKTAKNIQYF.

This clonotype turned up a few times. The CDR3, as DNA: TGTGCCAGCAGTGAACGACCCCCAACCTACGAGCAGTACTTC. This codes for CASSERPPTYEQYF. The chain combines TRBV6-1 with TRBJ2-7; unclear D gene. The V gene lost 2 bases and the J gene lost 2 bases, with 10 bases spanning the gap. From germline, CDR1 is MNHNS and CDR2 SASEGT. CDR3 length: 14 amino acids.

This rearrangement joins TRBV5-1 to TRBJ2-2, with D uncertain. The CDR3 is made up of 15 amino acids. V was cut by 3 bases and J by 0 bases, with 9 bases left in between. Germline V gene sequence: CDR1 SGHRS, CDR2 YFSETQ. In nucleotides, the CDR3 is TGCGCCAGCAGCTCGACACCCGCGAACACCGGGGAGCTGTTTTTT. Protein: CASSSTPANTGELFF.

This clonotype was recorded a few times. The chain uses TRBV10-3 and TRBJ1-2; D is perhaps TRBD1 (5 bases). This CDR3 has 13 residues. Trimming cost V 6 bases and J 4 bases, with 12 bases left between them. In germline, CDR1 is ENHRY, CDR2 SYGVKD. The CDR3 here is CAIRDTGFYGYTF. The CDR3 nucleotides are TGTGCCATCAGAGATACAGGATTCTATGGCTACACCTTC.

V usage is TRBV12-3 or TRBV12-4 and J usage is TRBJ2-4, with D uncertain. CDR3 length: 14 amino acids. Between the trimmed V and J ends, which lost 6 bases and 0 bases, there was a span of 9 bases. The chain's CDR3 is CASRQTVAKNIQYF. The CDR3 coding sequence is TGTGCCAGCAGGCAAACGGTAGCCAAAAACATTCAGTACTTC.

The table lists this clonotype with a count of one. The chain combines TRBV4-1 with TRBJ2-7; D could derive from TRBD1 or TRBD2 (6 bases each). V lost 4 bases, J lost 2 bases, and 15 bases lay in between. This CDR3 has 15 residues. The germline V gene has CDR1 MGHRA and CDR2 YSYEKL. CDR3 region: CASSLTRGVPYEQYF. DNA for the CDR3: TGCGCCAGCAGCCTTACTAGGGGGGTTCCCTACGAGCAGTACTTC.

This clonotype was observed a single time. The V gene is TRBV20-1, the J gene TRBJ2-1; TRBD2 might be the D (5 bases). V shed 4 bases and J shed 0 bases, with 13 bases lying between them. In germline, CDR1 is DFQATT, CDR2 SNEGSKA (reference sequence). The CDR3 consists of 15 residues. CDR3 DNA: TGCAGTGCTAACACGATGGGAGCCTCCTACAATGAGCAGTTCTTC. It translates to CSANTMGASYNEQFF.

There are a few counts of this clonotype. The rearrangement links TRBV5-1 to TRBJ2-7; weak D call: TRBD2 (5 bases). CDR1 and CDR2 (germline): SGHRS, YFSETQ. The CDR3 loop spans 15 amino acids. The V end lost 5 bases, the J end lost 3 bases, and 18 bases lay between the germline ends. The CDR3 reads CASRKTPGNYYEQYF. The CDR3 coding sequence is TGCGCCAGCAGGAAGACGCCGGGAAATTACTACGAGCAGTACTTC.

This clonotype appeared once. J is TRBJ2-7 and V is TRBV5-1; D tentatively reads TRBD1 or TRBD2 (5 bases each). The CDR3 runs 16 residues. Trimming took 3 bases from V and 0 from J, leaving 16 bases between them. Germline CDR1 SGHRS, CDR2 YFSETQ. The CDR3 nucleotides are TGCGCCAGCAGCTCTTACACCGGGGACGGCTCCTACGAGCAGTACTTC. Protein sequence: CASSSYTGDGSYEQYF.

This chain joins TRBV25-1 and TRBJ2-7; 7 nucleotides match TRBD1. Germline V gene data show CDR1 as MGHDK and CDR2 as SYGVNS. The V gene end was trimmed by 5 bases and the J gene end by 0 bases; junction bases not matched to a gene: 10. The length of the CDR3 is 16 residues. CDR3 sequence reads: CASSKSGTATSYEQYF. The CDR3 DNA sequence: TGTGCCAGCAGTAAATCCGGGACAGCGACCTCCTACGAGCAGTACTTC.

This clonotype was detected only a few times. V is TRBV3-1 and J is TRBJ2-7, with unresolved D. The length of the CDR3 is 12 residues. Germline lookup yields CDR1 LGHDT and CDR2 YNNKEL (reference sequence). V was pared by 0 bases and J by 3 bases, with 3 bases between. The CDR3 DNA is TGTGCCAGCAGCCAAGATGACTACGAGCAGTACTTC. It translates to CASSQDDYEQYF.

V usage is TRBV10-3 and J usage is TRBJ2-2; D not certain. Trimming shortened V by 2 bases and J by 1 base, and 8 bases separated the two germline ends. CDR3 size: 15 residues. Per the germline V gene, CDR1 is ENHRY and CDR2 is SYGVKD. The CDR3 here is CAISERQRNTGELFF. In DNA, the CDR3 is TGTGCCATCAGTGAGCGGCAGAGGAACACCGGGGAGCTGTTTTTT.

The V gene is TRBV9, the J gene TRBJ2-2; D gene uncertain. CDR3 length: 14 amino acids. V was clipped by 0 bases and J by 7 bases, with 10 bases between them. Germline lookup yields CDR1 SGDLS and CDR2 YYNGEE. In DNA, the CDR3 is TGTGCCAGCAGCGTAGGCCGGGTCCTCGGGGAGCTGTTTTTT. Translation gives CASSVGRVLGELFF.

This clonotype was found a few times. The CDR3 DNA reads as TGTGCCAGCAGTGACGATGGACAGCCCGTTAACTATGGCTACACCTTC. Translated: CASSDDGQPVNYGYTF. V is TRBV2 and J is TRBJ1-2, with a weak D call TRBD1 (6 bases). The CDR3 has 16 residues. Germline V gives CDR1 SNHLY, CDR2 FYNNEI. Trimming shortened V by 3 bases and J by 1 base, and 15 bases separated the two germline ends.

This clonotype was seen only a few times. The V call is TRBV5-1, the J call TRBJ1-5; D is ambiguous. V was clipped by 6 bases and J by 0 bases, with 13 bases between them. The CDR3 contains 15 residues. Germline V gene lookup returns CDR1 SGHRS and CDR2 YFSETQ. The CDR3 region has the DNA TGCGCCAGCAAGCAACTAGCGGATAGCAATCAGCCCCAGCATTTT. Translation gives CASKQLADSNQPQHF.

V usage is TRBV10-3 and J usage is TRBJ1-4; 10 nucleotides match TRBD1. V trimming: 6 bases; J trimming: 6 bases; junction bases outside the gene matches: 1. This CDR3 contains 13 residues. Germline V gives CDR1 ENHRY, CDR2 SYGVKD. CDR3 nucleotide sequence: TGTGCCATCAGAGGACAGGGGGATGAAAAACTGTTTTTT. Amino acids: CAIRGQGDEKLFF.

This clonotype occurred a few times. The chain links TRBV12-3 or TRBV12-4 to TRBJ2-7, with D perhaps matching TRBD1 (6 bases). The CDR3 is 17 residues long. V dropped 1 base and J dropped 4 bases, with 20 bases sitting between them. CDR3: CASSLETWTVPLYEQYF. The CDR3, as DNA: TGTGCCAGCAGTTTAGAGACTTGGACAGTGCCCTTGTACGAGCAGTACTTC.

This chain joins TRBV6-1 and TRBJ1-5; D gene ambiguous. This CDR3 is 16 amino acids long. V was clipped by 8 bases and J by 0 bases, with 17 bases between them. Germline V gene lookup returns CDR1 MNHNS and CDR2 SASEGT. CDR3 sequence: CASYEQRAYSNQPQHF. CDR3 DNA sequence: TGTGCCAGCTACGAACAGCGAGCGTATAGCAATCAGCCCCAGCATTTT.

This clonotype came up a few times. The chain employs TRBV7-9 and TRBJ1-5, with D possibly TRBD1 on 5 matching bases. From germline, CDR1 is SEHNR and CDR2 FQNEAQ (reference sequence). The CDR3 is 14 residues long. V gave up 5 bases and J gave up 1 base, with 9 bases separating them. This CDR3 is CASSPRDSNQPQHF. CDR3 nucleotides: TGTGCCAGCAGCCCCCGGGACAGCAATCAGCCCCAGCATTTT. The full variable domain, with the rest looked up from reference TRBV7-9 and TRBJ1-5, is DTGVSQNPRHKITKRGQNVTFRCDPISEHNRLYWYRQTLGQGPEFLTYFQNEAQLEKSRLLSDRFSAERPKGSFSTLEIQRTEQGDSAMYLCASSPRDSNQPQHFGDGTRLSIL.

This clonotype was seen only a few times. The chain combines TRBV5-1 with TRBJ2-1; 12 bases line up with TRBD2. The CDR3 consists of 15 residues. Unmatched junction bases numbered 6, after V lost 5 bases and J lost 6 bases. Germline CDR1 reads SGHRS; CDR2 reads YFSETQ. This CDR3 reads CASRSLAGGPNEQFF. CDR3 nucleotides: TGCGCCAGCAGATCACTAGCGGGAGGACCCAATGAGCAGTTCTTC.

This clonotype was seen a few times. CDR3 in amino acids: CASSRLAGAQEQYF. The CDR3 nucleotides are TGTGCCAGCAGTAGACTAGCGGGAGCTCAAGAGCAGTACTTC. This chain connects TRBV11-2 to TRBJ2-7; 12 positions agree with TRBD2. The CDR3 runs to 14 residues. The V and J ends lost 6 bases and 7 bases, in that order; junction bases with no gene match: 7. CDR1 and CDR2 (germline): SGHAT, FQNNGV.

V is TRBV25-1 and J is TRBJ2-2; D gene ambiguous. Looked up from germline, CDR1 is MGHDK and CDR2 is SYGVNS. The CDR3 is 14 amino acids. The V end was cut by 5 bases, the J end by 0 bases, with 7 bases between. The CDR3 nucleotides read TGTGCCAGCAGTCGTTTCGCGAACACCGGGGAGCTGTTTTTT. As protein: CASSRFANTGELFF.

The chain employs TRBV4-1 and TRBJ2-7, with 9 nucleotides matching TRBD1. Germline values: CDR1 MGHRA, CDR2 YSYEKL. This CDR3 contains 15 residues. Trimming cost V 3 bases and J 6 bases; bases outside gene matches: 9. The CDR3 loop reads CASSHRDREIGEQYF. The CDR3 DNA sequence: TGCGCCAGCAGCCATAGGGACAGGGAAATTGGCGAGCAGTACTTC.

Here the CDR3 DNA reads TGCGCCAGCAGCTTGGGCAGTGACTATGGCTACACCTTC. It encodes CASSLGSDYGYTF. This chain joins TRBV5-1 and TRBJ1-2; D gene unclear. In germline, CDR1 is SGHRS, CDR2 YFSETQ. The CDR3 loop spans 13 amino acids. The ends were cut back, 0 bases at V and 3 bases at J, with 6 bases in the middle. The full variable domain, with the rest looked up from reference TRBV5-1 and TRBJ1-2, is KAGVTQTPRYLIKTRGQQVTLSCSPISGHRSVSWYQQTPGQGLQFLFEYFSETQRNKGNFPGRFSGRQFSNSRSEMNVSTLELGDSALYLCASSLGSDYGYTFGSGTRLTVV.